The entry below gives a single T cell receptor beta chain sequence along with its context. These data belong to a study of cytomegalovirus exposure and HLA in healthy donors. PCR was performed using 60 Vbeta and 13 Jbeta primers. The repertoire was sequenced with immunoSEQ multiplex PCR; TCRdb's copy has only in-frame clones and lacks some. Of fewer than 150,000 clones listed, approximately 80% are singletons. This clonotype originated in a woman aged 40 to 50 in good health and CMV-seropositive. The material sequenced was PBMCs.

Written as DNA, the CDR3 is TGTGCTAGTGGTTTAGGACAGGGAGGCCAGCCCCAGCATTTT. The encoded protein is CASGLGQGGQPQHF. The rearrangement links TRBV12-5 to TRBJ1-5, with TRBD1 matching over 8 bases. There are 14 residues in the CDR3. After removal of 3 bases from V and 7 bases from J, the junction contained 5 bases not matched to a gene. In germline, CDR1 is LGHNT, CDR2 FRNRAP.